This T cell receptor (beta chain) was sequenced during a study of control samples from healthy donors and cancer patients. Sequenced by immunoSEQ multiplex PCR; TCRdb stores in-frame clones only, minus some. The table lists about 85,000 clones, about nine tenths of them singletons. The CDR3 has 16 amino acids. Per the germline V gene, CDR1 is MGHRA and CDR2 is YSYEKL. J was trimmed by 1 base and V by 6 bases; bases with no gene match: 9. This clonotype originated in a woman under 30 in good health. The rearrangement joins TRBV4-1 to TRBJ1-5; 7 nucleotides agree with TRBD1. Sequencing was performed on blood. CDR3 in DNA: TGCGCCAGCAGTTGGAGACAGGGTTCGAGCAATCAGCCCCAGCATTTT. Translating it yields CASSWRQGSSNQPQHF.